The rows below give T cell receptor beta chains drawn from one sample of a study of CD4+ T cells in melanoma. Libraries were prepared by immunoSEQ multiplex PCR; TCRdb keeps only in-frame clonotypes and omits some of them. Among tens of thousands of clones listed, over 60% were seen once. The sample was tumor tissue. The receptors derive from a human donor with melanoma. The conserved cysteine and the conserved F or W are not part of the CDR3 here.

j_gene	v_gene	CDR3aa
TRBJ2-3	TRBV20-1	SATWDTQY
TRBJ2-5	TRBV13	ASSSGEETQY
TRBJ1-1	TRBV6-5	ASSYLHYDTEAF
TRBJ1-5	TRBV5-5	ASSLSTHTGLGQPQH
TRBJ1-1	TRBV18	ASSPDRARTEAF
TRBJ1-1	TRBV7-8	ASSPSGQGNTEAF
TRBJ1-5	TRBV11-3	ASSPGGSNQPQH
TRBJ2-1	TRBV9	ASSVEGRQTYNEQF
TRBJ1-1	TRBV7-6	ASSQPTRNTEAF
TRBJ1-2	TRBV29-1	SVGPLTDYGYT
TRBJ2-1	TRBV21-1	ASSKPGQGRDEQF
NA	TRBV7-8	ASSLEGQGGTYEQY
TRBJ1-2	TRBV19	ASRSRTGRRYNYGYT
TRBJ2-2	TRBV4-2	ASSQTELGTGELF
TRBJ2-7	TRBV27	ASSRGTETYEQY
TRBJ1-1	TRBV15	ATSRVKGEAF
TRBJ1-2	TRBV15	ATSRDQPDSYGYT
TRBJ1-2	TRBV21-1	ASSKAGHYGYT
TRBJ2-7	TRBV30	AWVGQANYEQY
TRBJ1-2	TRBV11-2	ASSNDRGGGYT